Included here is one T cell receptor (beta chain) sequence, with context. This clonotype was observed a handful of times. It lacks a known antigen. No much larger clonotype is one base removed from it; base qualities were not supplied. The entry originates in a study of response to subunit inactivated influenza vaccine (dated by TCRdb to the late 2010s). At the level of the whole study: To follow how T cells responded to a trivalent subunit inactivated influenza vaccine, the researchers relied on deep quantitative profiling of the T cell receptor repertoire. Study-level results and caveats: It was suggested by the authors that each seasonal influenza vaccination may recruit only a limited number of new T cells.

Libraries were prepared through RT-PCR. Sequencing was carried out with an Illumina HiSeq 2500. TCRdb reran the public reads through fastp at Q25 and MiXCR, keeping productive beta chains. Rows matching on CDR3 protein sequence are summarized as one entry with the most common DNA and genes. The sample table records around 470,000 distinct CDR3 sequences; 6.5% to 8% of these occur just once. The ten largest make up around 13% of the sample. As encoded in the germline V gene (reference sequence), CDR1 is MNHEY while CDR2 is SMNVEV. The germline V and J ends show losses of 3 bases and 2 bases respectively, and no gene match explains 12 bases of the junction. Measured from the cysteine to the phenylalanine, the CDR3 is 17 residues long. CDR3 DNA only is kept here, 51 bases in frame from base 1.

The material sequenced was PBMCs from blood, taken roughly 24 months after vaccination. This TCR was recovered from a man aged 45 to 70 who received an inactivated influenza vaccine. Donor details come from another sample of the same person, matched by shared clones. In this chain, TRBV27 is recombined with TRBJ2-7; 8 junctional bases match TRBD2. Here is the DNA: TGTGCCAGCAGTTTGCTCCCCTCCAGCGGGAGACCCTACGAGCAGTACTTC. This yields the protein CASSLLPSSGRPYEQYF.